Listed here are 32 T cell receptor beta chains from one sample, sequenced in a study of PD-1 blockade in classical Hodgkin lymphoma (TCRdb year 2020). What this sample's time point label stands for: cycle 4 day 1 (C4D1), after 5 to 7 weeks of nivolumab. Every trial patient had relapsed following autologous stem cell transplantation, and prior brentuximab vedotin exposure was what differed among cohorts A, B and C. Libraries came from the immunoSEQ multiplex PCR assay. The table was pulled from immuneACCESS by TCRdb, which kept in-frame rearrangements only. Such tables lose some clones; where checked, under half of the loss comes from unresolved V genes, and the rest has no known cause. This sample is represented by 28,000 or so clones; roughly 75% of them were singletons. The ten largest make up about a sixth of the sample. The material sequenced was peripheral blood mononuclear cells (PBMCs), taken before the fourth cycle of nivolumab. These receptors all come from a human donor with classical Hodgkin lymphoma.

This clone has a single count. The V call is TRBV19, the J call TRBJ2-3; D may be TRBD1 or TRBD2 (5 bases each). This CDR3 spans 14 amino acids. With 5 bases removed from V and 5 bases from J, the gap between germline ends came to 14 bases. The V gene's germline CDR1 is LNHDA and CDR2 SQIVND (reference sequence). The CDR3 here is CASSARDRQDTQYF. CDR3 coding DNA: TGTGCCAGTAGTGCCCGGGACCGGCAAGATACGCAGTATTTT.

The chain recombines TRBV6-1 with TRBJ2-3, with D uncertain. Between the trimmed V and J ends, which lost 0 bases and 4 bases, there was a span of 8 bases. The V gene's germline CDR1 is MNHNS and CDR2 SASEGT. CDR3 size: 14 residues. CDR3 bases: TGTGCCAGCAGTGAAGCGCTTAGGTCAGATACGCAGTATTTT. It is translated as CASSEALRSDTQYF.

The chain employs TRBV18 and TRBJ2-5; perhaps D is TRBD1 or TRBD2 (6 bases each). The CDR3 runs 13 residues. Germline-derived CDR1 and CDR2 are KGHSH and LQKENI. V was pared by 6 bases and J by 6 bases, with 14 bases between. CDR3 DNA: TGTGCCAGCTCCCTGCTGGGGGGCCAGACCCAGTACTTC. This sequence encodes CASSLLGGQTQYF. The full variable domain, in which reference TRBV18 and TRBJ2-5 provide the parts outside the CDR3, is NAGVMQNPRHLVRRRGQEARLRCSPMKGHSHVYWYRQLPEEGLKFMVYLQKENIIDESGMPKERFSAEFPKEGPSILRIQQVVRGDSAAYFCASSLLGGQTQYFGPGTRLLVL.

This clone was recorded only once. The CDR3 coding sequence is TGTGCCAGCAGCTTAGTTTTGGGGACTGGATACAATGAGCAGTTCTTC. It encodes CASSLVLGTGYNEQFF. V gene TRBV7-2 combines with J gene TRBJ2-1; weak D call: TRBD2 (6 bases). The CDR3 contains 16 residues. V was clipped by 1 base and J by 4 bases, with 14 bases between them. Germline assignment: CDR1 SGHTA and CDR2 FQGNSA.

The chain has TRBV19 and TRBJ1-5, with D unclear. The germline V and J ends were trimmed by 3 bases and 2 bases, with 11 bases remaining between them. This CDR3 comprises 15 residues. Germline V lookup: CDR1 LNHDA, CDR2 SQIVND (reference sequence). The CDR3 DNA reads as TGTGCCAGTAGTATGCTGCCTGCGGGCAATCAGCCCCAGCATTTT. Its protein product is CASSMLPAGNQPQHF. The entire variable domain, with the rest obtained from reference TRBV19 and TRBJ1-5, is as follows: DGGITQSPKYLFRKEGQNVTLSCEQNLNHDAMYWYRQDPGQGLRLIYYSQIVNDFQKGDIAEGYSVSREKKESFPLTVTSAQKNPTAFYLCASSMLPAGNQPQHFGDGTRLSIL.

The J gene is TRBJ2-2, the V gene TRBV30; the D is unclear. From germline, CDR1 is GTSNPN and CDR2 SVGIG (reference sequence). The CDR3 contains 13 residues. The germline V and J ends were trimmed by 2 bases and 1 base, with 5 bases remaining between them. The CDR3 is CAWSIRNTGELFF. CDR3 nucleotides: TGTGCCTGGAGTATCAGGAACACCGGGGAGCTGTTTTTT.

This chain uses TRBV7-2 with TRBJ2-5; D might be TRBD2 (6 bases). This CDR3 is built from 14 residues. The V end was cut by 5 bases, the J end by 2 bases, with 12 bases between. The V gene's germline CDR1 is SGHTA and CDR2 FQGNSA. CDR3 protein: CASSQVADQETQYF. CDR3 DNA sequence: TGTGCCAGCAGCCAGGTAGCGGATCAAGAGACCCAGTACTTC.

This rearrangement joins TRBV28 to TRBJ1-5, with a weak D call TRBD1 (5 bases). CDR1 is MDHEN, CDR2 SYDVKM, per germline. This CDR3 is built from 18 residues. V dropped 7 bases and J dropped 0 bases, with 22 bases sitting between them. The CDR3, as DNA: TGTGCCAGCAACCAAGGGCAGGGAGGAGTGTATAGCAATCAGCCCCAGCATTTT. Its protein is CASNQGQGGVYSNQPQHF.

CDR3 coding DNA: TGTGCCAGCAGTTACTTGTCGGGCAGTAAGCCCCAGCATTTT. It specifies CASSYLSGSKPQHF. The V gene is TRBV6-5, the J gene TRBJ1-5; D ambiguous. From germline, CDR1 is MNHEY and CDR2 SVGAGI. CDR3 length: 14 amino acids. The V gene lost 1 base and the J gene lost 8 bases, with 12 bases spanning the gap.

The chain combines TRBV18 with TRBJ2-3, with D hard to call. The CDR3 sequence is 14 residues long. The ends were cut back, 0 bases at V and 0 bases at J, with 4 bases in the middle. From germline, CDR1 is KGHSH and CDR2 LQKENI. The CDR3 reads CASSPPVSTDTQYF. The CDR3 region has the DNA TGTGCCAGCTCACCACCAGTCAGCACAGATACGCAGTATTTT.

This clone has only one observation. The rearrangement uses TRBV5-4 and TRBJ1-4; perhaps TRBD1 as D (6 bases). CDR3 size: 14 residues. Trimming cost V 4 bases and J 2 bases, with 9 bases left between them. Germline V gene lookup returns CDR1 SGHNT and CDR2 YYREEE (reference sequence). The CDR3 is CASSGGGTNEKLFF. Here the CDR3 DNA reads TGTGCCAGCAGCGGCGGGGGCACTAATGAAAAACTGTTTTTT.

This clone was recorded a few times. The chain combines TRBV19 with TRBJ2-7; TRBD1 matches at 7 bases. Germline V gene data show CDR1 as LNHDA and CDR2 as SQIVND (reference sequence). The CDR3 contains 14 residues. V gave up 3 bases and J gave up 6 bases; unmatched junction bases: 8. This chain's CDR3 is CASSIMGQLGEQYF. The CDR3 nucleotides read TGTGCCAGTAGTATTATGGGACAGCTGGGCGAGCAGTACTTC.

The genes are TRBV2 and TRBJ1-1, with D perhaps TRBD1 (6 bases). Germline values: CDR1 SNHLY, CDR2 FYNNEI. This CDR3 has 14 amino acids. V gave up 9 bases and J gave up 0 bases, with 14 bases separating them. In DNA, the CDR3 is TGTGCCAGTGAGCCGGACAGATTGAACACTGAAGCTTTCTTT. Translated, it gives CASEPDRLNTEAFF. Supplemented by reference TRBV2 and TRBJ1-1, the full variable domain reads EPEVTQTPSHQVTQMGQEVILRCVPISNHLYFYWYRQILGQKVEFLVSFYNNEISEKSEIFDDQFSVERPDGSNFTLKIRSTKLEDSAMYFCASEPDRLNTEAFFGQGTRLTVV.

This clone is medium-sized by share. This chain links TRBV4-1 with TRBJ2-1; D uncertain. CDR3 size: 14 residues. V gave up 2 bases and J gave up 4 bases, with 9 bases separating them. CDR1 and CDR2 (germline): MGHRA, YSYEKL. CDR3 loop: CASSQTTFYNEQFF. CDR3 bases: TGCGCCAGCAGCCAAACGACCTTTTACAATGAGCAGTTCTTC.

The gene calls are TRBV6-1 and TRBJ2-7, with D possibly matching TRBD1 (5 bases). From germline, CDR1 is MNHNS and CDR2 SASEGT. The CDR3 spans 11 residues. In DNA form, the CDR3 reads TGTGCTTACAGGACCCTCTACGAGCAGTACTTC. This gives the protein CAYRTLYEQYF.

This clone is termed medium-sized. The J gene is TRBJ2-1, the V gene TRBV11-2; 8 nucleotides align to TRBD2. In germline, CDR1 is SGHAT, CDR2 FQNNGV. V was pared by 4 bases and J by 3 bases, with 17 bases of the junction left unmatched. The CDR3 contains 19 residues. The CDR3 sequence is CASSSLGGGAGGYYNEQFF. CDR3 nucleotide sequence: TGTGCCAGCAGCTCTCTAGGGGGTGGCGCGGGAGGTTACTACAATGAGCAGTTCTTC. Supplemented by reference TRBV11-2 and TRBJ2-1, the full variable domain reads EAGVAQSPRYKIIEKRQSVAFWCNPISGHATLYWYQQILGQGPKLLIQFQNNGVVDDSQLPKDRFSAERLKGVDSTLKIQPAKLEDSAVYLCASSSLGGGAGGYYNEQFFGPGTRLTVL.

The chain has TRBV27 and TRBJ2-1, with 11 bases lining up with TRBD2. This CDR3 is 17 amino acids long. Germline V lookup: CDR1 MNHEY, CDR2 SMNVEV (reference sequence). V trimming: 4 bases; J trimming: 4 bases; junction bases outside the gene matches: 9. The CDR3 protein is CASSSSGGLAAYNEQFF. DNA of the CDR3: TGTGCCAGCAGTTCCTCAGGGGGACTAGCGGCTTACAATGAGCAGTTCTTC.

The sample holds a few counts of this clone. The chain couples TRBV19 to TRBJ1-1; no clear D. There are 14 residues in the CDR3. Trimming took off 3 bases at V and 10 bases at J, with 18 bases between the two ends. Germline V gene data show CDR1 as LNHDA and CDR2 as SQIVND (reference sequence). The DNA for the CDR3 is TGTGCCAGTAGTATCCCGAAGCGAGATGGGGTAGCTTTCTTT. This encodes CASSIPKRDGVAFF.

The chain employs TRBV2 and TRBJ2-5, with 8 bases identical to TRBD2. The ends lost 4 bases at V and 5 bases at J; junction bases unmatched: 21. Germline values: CDR1 SNHLY, CDR2 FYNNEI. The CDR3 totals 19 residues. The CDR3 protein is CASSAGLGGLAGSWETQYF. The CDR3 nucleotides are TGTGCCAGCAGTGCCGGCTTAGGGGGTTTAGCGGGAAGTTGGGAGACCCAGTACTTC.

CDR3 nucleotides: TGTGCCAGTAGGAAATCTAGCGGGACGTCCTACGAGCAGTACTTC. As protein: CASRKSSGTSYEQYF. The gene calls are TRBV19 and TRBJ2-7, with 9 nucleotides matching TRBD2. The V segment lost 6 bases and the J segment 1 base; nucleotides outside the gene matches: 7. CDR3 size: 15 residues. Germline lookup yields CDR1 LNHDA and CDR2 SQIVND (reference sequence).

The chain employs TRBV7-9 and TRBJ2-7; no reliable D call. CDR3 size: 12 residues. Looked up from germline, CDR1 is SEHNR and CDR2 is FQNEAQ (reference sequence). Trimming shortened V by 2 bases and J by 1 base, and 3 bases separated the two germline ends. As DNA, the CDR3 is TGTGCCAGCAGCTTAAAGTCCTACGAGCAGTACTTC. Translation: CASSLKSYEQYF. Combining the CDR3 with reference TRBV7-9 and TRBJ2-7 gives the whole variable domain DTGVSQNPRHKITKRGQNVTFRCDPISEHNRLYWYRQTLGQGPEFLTYFQNEAQLEKSRLLSDRFSAERPKGSFSTLEIQRTEQGDSAMYLCASSLKSYEQYFGPGTRLTVT.

This sequence joins TRBV5-4 and TRBJ2-1; D gene uncertain. Trimming removed 4 bases from V and 7 bases from J, with 21 bases in between. The CDR3 covers 16 residues. Germline lookup yields CDR1 SGHNT and CDR2 YYREEE (reference sequence). CDR3 bases: TGTGCCAGCAGCCTCAAGGGCTTCTTGGTTTCAAATGAGCAGTTCTTC. Translated: CASSLKGFLVSNEQFF.

The chain combines TRBV19 with TRBJ2-7; D not certain. The CDR3 has 12 residues. V lost 4 bases and J lost 8, with 12 bases in between. The germline gives CDR1 LNHDA, CDR2 SQIVND (reference sequence). The CDR3 is CASSTADLQQYF. CDR3 DNA: TGTGCCAGTAGTACCGCCGATCTTCAGCAGTACTTC.

The CDR3: CASSPYPGLRRETQYF. CDR3 nucleotides: TGCGCCAGCAGTCCTTATCCGGGACTACGCAGAGAGACCCAGTACTTC. V and J are TRBV5-1 and TRBJ2-5; 7 bases match TRBD2. The ends lost 5 bases at V and 4 bases at J; junction bases unmatched: 14. The CDR3 spans 16 residues. Germline V gene sequence: CDR1 SGHRS, CDR2 YFSETQ.

V is TRBV28 and J is TRBJ2-5, with 12 nucleotides matching TRBD2. This CDR3 contains 16 residues. CDR1 and CDR2 (germline): MDHEN, SYDVKM. After removal of 7 bases from V and 5 bases from J, the junction contained 11 bases not matched to a gene. CDR3: CASKSMLAGGQETQYF. The CDR3 coding sequence is TGTGCCAGCAAAAGTATGCTAGCGGGAGGGCAGGAGACCCAGTACTTC.

This chain joins TRBV6-5 and TRBJ2-5; 7 positions match TRBD1. The J call is doubtful: the DNA matches TRBJ2-7 better. Germline CDR1 is MNHEY and CDR2 is SVGAGI. The CDR3 contains 13 residues. The CDR3 reads CASSRDRAYEQYF. CDR3 coding DNA: TGTGCCAGCAGTCGGGACAGAGCCTACGAGCAGTACTTC.

This clone was observed a handful of times. The chain carries TRBV5-1 and TRBJ2-6, with TRBD1 matching 7 bases. V trimming: 4 bases; J trimming: 0 bases; junction bases outside the gene matches: 4. The CDR3 totals 16 residues. Germline values: CDR1 SGHRS, CDR2 YFSETQ. Here the CDR3 DNA reads TGCGCCAGCAGCCCGGACAGGCTCTCTGGGGCCAACGTCCTGACTTTC. As protein: CASSPDRLSGANVLTF.

The gene calls are TRBV10-3 and TRBJ2-2; 13 nucleotides line up with TRBD2. With V trimmed by 6 bases and J by 0 bases, 13 bases remained unmatched. In germline, CDR1 is ENHRY, CDR2 SYGVKD. This CDR3 contains 20 residues. The DNA for the CDR3 is TGTGCCATCAGCCAAGCACTGACTACTAGCGGGAGGGCGAACACCGGGGAGCTGTTTTTT. It encodes CAISQALTTSGRANTGELFF.

The gene calls are TRBV6-1 and TRBJ1-4, with D hard to call. V was pared by 5 bases and J by 4 bases, with 8 bases between. The CDR3 runs to 13 residues. Germline assignment: CDR1 MNHNS and CDR2 SASEGT. CDR3 sequence reads: CASSQLDNEKLFF. CDR3 DNA sequence: TGTGCCAGCAGTCAGCTAGATAATGAAAAACTGTTTTTT.

This chain links TRBV19 with TRBJ2-2; D might be TRBD2 (5 bases). The V end was cut by 3 bases, the J end by 1 base, with 9 bases between. The CDR3 loop spans 15 amino acids. CDR1 and CDR2 from the germline V gene are LNHDA and SQIVND (reference sequence). For the CDR3, the DNA is TGTGCCAGTAGTATTGTGGCGGGGAACACCGGGGAGCTGTTTTTT. Its translation is CASSIVAGNTGELFF.

The chain has TRBV28 and TRBJ2-1; TRBD2 matches 10 bases. The CDR3 extends over 15 amino acids. V gave up 11 bases and J gave up 4 bases; unmatched junction bases: 11. Germline V gene data show CDR1 as MDHEN and CDR2 as SYDVKM. The CDR3 loop reads CAARASGSTYNEQFF. As DNA, the CDR3 is TGTGCCGCACGGGCTAGCGGGAGTACTTACAATGAGCAGTTCTTC.

The V call is TRBV6-1, the J call TRBJ1-5, with D perhaps TRBD1 (5 bases). Germline V lookup: CDR1 MNHNS, CDR2 SASEGT. V dropped 1 base and J dropped 2 bases, with 6 bases sitting between them. This CDR3 has 14 residues. This chain's CDR3 is CASSEGRGNQPQHF. CDR3 bases: TGTGCCAGCAGTGAAGGCAGGGGCAATCAGCCCCAGCATTTT.